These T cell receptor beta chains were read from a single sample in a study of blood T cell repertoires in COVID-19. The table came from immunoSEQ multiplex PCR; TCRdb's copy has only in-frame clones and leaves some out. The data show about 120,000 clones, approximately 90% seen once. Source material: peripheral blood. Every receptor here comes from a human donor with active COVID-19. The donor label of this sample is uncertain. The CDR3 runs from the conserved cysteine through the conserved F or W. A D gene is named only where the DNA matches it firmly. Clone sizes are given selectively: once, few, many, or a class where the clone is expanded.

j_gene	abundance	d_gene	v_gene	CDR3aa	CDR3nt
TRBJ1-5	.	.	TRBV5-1	CASSLGRGRIGNQPQHF	TGCGCCAGCAGCTTGGGCCGGGGTAGGATCGGCAATCAGCCCCAGCATTTT
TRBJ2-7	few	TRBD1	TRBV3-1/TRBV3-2	CASSPGQDWDEQYF	TGTGCCAGCAGCCCCGGACAGGATTGGGACGAGCAGTACTTC
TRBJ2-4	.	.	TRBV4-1	CASSQDLAKNIQYF	TGCGCCAGCAGCCAAGACTTAGCCAAAAACATTCAGTACTTC
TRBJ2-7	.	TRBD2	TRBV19	CASSVFPGGYEQYF	TGTGCCAGTAGTGTTTTTCCGGGGGGGTACGAGCAGTACTTC
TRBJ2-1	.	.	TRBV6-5	CASRKGGYNEQFF	TGTGCCAGCAGGAAAGGGGGCTACAATGAGCAGTTCTTC
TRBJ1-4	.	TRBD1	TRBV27	CASSVRQGTNEKLFF	TGTGCCAGCAGTGTCCGACAGGGAACTAATGAAAAACTGTTTTTT
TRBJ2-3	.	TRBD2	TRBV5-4	CASSLERGGLTDTQYF	TGTGCCAGCAGCCTAGAGCGGGGGGGACTCACAGATACGCAGTATTTT
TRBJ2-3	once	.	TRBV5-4	CASSLFNTDTQYF	TGTGCCAGCAGCTTGTTTAATACAGATACGCAGTATTTT
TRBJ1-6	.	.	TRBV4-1	CASSQPGNSPLHF	TGCGCCAGCAGCCAACCGGGTAATTCACCCCTCCACTTT
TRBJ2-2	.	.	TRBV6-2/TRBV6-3	CASSYSGTGELFF	TGTGCCAGCAGTTATTCCGGGACCGGGGAGCTGTTTTTT
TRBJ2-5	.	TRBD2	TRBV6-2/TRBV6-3	CASSGTSGGPIVDF	TGTGCCAGCAGTGGGACTAGCGGGGGTCCCATCGTTGACTTC
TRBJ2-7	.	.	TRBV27	CASSLAGSFLYEQYF	TGTGCCAGCAGTTTAGCAGGGTCCTTCCTCTACGAGCAGTACTTC
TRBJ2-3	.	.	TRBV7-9	CASSLLQVHTDTQYF	TGTGCCAGCAGCTTACTGCAGGTCCACACAGATACGCAGTATTTT
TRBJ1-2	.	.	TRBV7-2	CASSFLGGRGYTF	TGTGCCAGCAGCTTTCTGGGGGGTCGGGGCTACACCTTC
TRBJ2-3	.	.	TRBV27	CASAKLERAQDTQYF	TGTGCCAGCGCTAAACTAGAGCGGGCCCAAGATACGCAGTATTTT
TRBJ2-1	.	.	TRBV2	CATRTGKWSNEQFF	TGTGCCACTCGTACAGGGAAGTGGTCAAATGAGCAGTTCTTC
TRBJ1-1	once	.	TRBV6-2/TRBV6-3	CASSRGLLGAFF	TGTGCCAGCAGCCGCGGGCTGCTAGGAGCTTTCTTT
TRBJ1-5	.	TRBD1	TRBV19	CASSIVSGGNQPQHF	TGTGCCAGTAGTATAGTTTCAGGGGGCAACCAGCCCCAGCATTTT
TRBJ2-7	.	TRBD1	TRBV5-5	CASSLPQGDEQYF	TGTGCCAGCAGCTTGCCTCAGGGGGACGAGCAGTACTTC
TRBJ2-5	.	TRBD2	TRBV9	CASSPRGGGRAEETQYF	TGTGCCAGCAGCCCGCGGGGCGGGGGGCGGGCGGAAGAGACCCAGTACTTC
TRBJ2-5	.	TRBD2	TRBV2	CASSYSGGAAYF	TGTGCCAGCAGTTATAGCGGGGGGGCCGCGTACTTC
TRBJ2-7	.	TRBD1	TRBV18	CASSPGQGSSYEQYF	TGTGCCAGCTCACCGGGACAGGGGAGCTCCTACGAGCAGTACTTC
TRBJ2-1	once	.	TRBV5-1	CASSLDTQQFF	TGCGCCAGCAGCTTGGATACACAGCAGTTCTTC
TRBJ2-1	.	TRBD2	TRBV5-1	CPRRRGLAGGPGYNEQFF	TGCCCCCGCAGGAGAGGCCTCGCGGGGGGGCCGGGGTACAATGAGCAGTTCTTC
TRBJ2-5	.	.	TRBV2	CASSPRTLQETQYF	TGTGCCAGCAGTCCACGGACACTCCAAGAGACCCAGTACTTC
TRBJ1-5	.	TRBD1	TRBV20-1	CSASMTGVYSNQPQHF	TGCAGTGCTAGTATGACAGGGGTCTATAGCAATCAGCCCCAGCATTTT
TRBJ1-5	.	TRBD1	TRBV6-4	CASSQTGREPQHF	TGTGCCAGCAGTCAGACAGGGAGAGAGCCCCAGCATTTT
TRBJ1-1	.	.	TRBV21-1	CASSLPGALNTEAFF	TGTGCCAGCAGCCTCCCAGGGGCACTTAACACTGAAGCTTTCTTT
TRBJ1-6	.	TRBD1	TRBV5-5	CASSFGQGASSYNSPLHF	TGTGCCAGCAGCTTCGGGCAGGGGGCGAGCTCCTATAATTCACCCCTCCACTTT
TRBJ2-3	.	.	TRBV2	CAGSETGTDTQYF	TGTGCCGGTAGTGAGACTGGCACAGATACGCAGTATTTT
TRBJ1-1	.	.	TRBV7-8	CASSLGPDRPEAFF	TGTGCCAGCAGCTTAGGCCCCGACAGGCCTGAAGCTTTCTTT
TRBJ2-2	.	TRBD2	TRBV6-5	CASRRRGGGAGELFF	TGTGCCAGCAGACGACGGGGGGGTGGAGCCGGGGAGCTGTTTTTT
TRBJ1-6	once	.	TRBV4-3	CASSQDPPGSGNSPLHF	TGCGCCAGCAGCCAAGACCCGCCCGGGAGTGGGAATTCACCCCTCCACTTT
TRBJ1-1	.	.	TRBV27	CASSWTPSNTEAFF	TGTGCCAGCAGTTGGACACCCTCGAACACTGAAGCTTTCTTT
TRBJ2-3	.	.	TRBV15	CATSRERTARGDTQYF	TGTGCCACCAGCAGAGAACGGACCGCGCGGGGAGATACGCAGTATTTT
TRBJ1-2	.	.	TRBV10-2	CASSERQIANYGYTF	TGCGCCAGCAGTGAGCGACAGATAGCTAACTATGGCTACACCTTC
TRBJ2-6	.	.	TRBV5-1	CASSLAPVSGANVLTF	TGCGCCAGCAGCTTGGCGCCAGTCTCTGGGGCCAACGTCCTGACTTTC
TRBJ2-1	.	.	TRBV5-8	CASSLGKSSYNEQFF	TGTGCCAGCAGCTTGGGTAAGAGCTCCTACAATGAGCAGTTCTTC
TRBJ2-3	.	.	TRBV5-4	CASSPGSGRFFDADTQYF	TGTGCCAGCAGCCCTGGGTCAGGGCGGTTTTTCGATGCAGATACGCAGTATTTT
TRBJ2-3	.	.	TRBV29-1	CSVDRFGDTQYF	TGCAGCGTCGACAGATTCGGAGATACGCAGTATTTT
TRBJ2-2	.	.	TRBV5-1	CASSLGLSLGELFF	TGCGCCAGCAGCTTGGGACTATCCCTCGGGGAGCTGTTTTTT
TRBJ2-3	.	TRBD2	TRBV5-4	CASSFPTSGGASDTQYF	TGTGCCAGCAGCTTCCCGACTAGCGGGGGGGCCTCAGATACGCAGTATTTT
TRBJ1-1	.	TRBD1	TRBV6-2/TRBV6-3	CASSKGQYTEAFF	TGTGCCAGCAGCAAGGGACAGTACACTGAAGCTTTCTTT
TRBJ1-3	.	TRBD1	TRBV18	CASSPQGQMNTIYF	TGTGCCAGCTCACCTCAGGGACAGATGAACACCATATATTTT
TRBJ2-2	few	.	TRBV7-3	CASSETGELFF	TGTGCCAGCAGCGAGACCGGGGAGCTGTTTTTT
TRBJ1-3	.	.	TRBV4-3	CASSQDARGGNTIYF	TGCGCCAGCAGCCAAGATGCCAGGGGAGGAAACACCATATATTTT
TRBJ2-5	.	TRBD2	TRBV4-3	CASSQDPAGGLKETQYF	TGCGCCAGCAGCCAAGATCCAGCGGGGGGCCTAAAAGAGACCCAGTACTTC
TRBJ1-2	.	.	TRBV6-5	CASLGLGAGRGYTF	TGTGCCAGCCTGGGCTTAGGCGCGGGGCGTGGCTACACCTTC
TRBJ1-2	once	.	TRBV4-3	CASSQGQAWNYGYTF	TGCGCCAGCAGCCAAGGACAGGCTTGGAACTATGGCTACACCTTC
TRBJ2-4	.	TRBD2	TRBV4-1	CASSQAGLAGAKNIQYF	TGCGCCAGCAGCCAAGCAGGGCTAGCGGGAGCCAAAAACATTCAGTACTTC
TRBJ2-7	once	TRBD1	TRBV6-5	CASNIIRDRVNEQYF	TGTGCCAGCAATATCATACGGGACAGGGTTAACGAGCAGTACTTC
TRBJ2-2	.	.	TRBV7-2	CASSPQRRGELFF	TGTGCCAGCAGCCCCCAGAGGCGGGGGGAGCTGTTTTTT
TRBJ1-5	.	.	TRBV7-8	CASSYRPGSSAYSNQPQHF	TGTGCCAGCAGCTACCGCCCAGGCAGTTCAGCCTATAGCAATCAGCCCCAGCATTTT
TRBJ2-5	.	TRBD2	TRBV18	CASSQTSGGHQETQYF	TGTGCCAGCTCACAAACTAGCGGGGGGCACCAAGAGACCCAGTACTTC
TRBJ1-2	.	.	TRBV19	CASSPMFGAFNYGYTF	TGTGCCAGTAGCCCAATGTTTGGGGCCTTTAACTATGGCTACACCTTC